This T cell receptor (beta chain) was identified during a study of T cells in Graves' hyperthyroidism and ophthalmopathy. This clonotype was detected ten times or more. Source material for PBMCs was around 10 ml fresh peripheral blood. There were TCR beta CDR3 regions amplified from RNA transcripts. RT-PCR in the first round (using the HTBI primer set) targeted the TCR CDR3. TCRdb itself ran the multiplex PCR reads through MiXCR, one entry per CDR3 protein. The sample has under 300,000 distinct CDR3 sequences, about 16% seen once; the top ten hold 30% to 35%. Germline CDR1 and CDR2: MDHEN and SYDVKM. CDR3 size: 12 residues. Trimming pared 7 bases from V and 4 bases from J, leaving 10 bases between.

The sample was blood. V usage is TRBV28 and J usage is TRBJ1-1, with D hard to call. This clonotype was obtained from a woman in her forties or fifties with Graves' hyperthyroidism that later progressed to Graves' ophthalmopathy. The CDR3 bases are TGTGCCAGCACATCGTGGGGCACTGAAGCTTTCTTT. This gives the protein CASTSWGTEAFF.